This TCR beta chain was profiled in a study of blood T cell repertoires in COVID-19. Study context: Acute-phase and convalescent COVID-19 samples originated in the United States, Italy and Spain. Nucleic acid was either cDNA or gDNA, and it came from T cells, B-cell-depleted T cells, or PBMCs.

V was trimmed by 4 bases and J by 0 bases, leaving 7 bases between them. Looked up from germline, CDR1 is KGHSH and CDR2 is LQKENI. The CDR3 is made up of 14 amino acids. In the source study's methods: Amplified reference gene primers provided the basis for estimating nucleated cell counts. Clones were sequenced by immunoSEQ multiplex PCR, and TCRdb holds only the in-frame ones, with some missing. Clone size and the V and J calls come from that table; the DNA yielded D and trimming. This repertoire shows roughly 72,000 clones, around 79% found once; its top ten account for 5.4%. The chain uses TRBV18 and TRBJ1-3, with D unclear. Specimen: peripheral blood. This sequence was found in a woman of 80 years or more with active or convalescent COVID-19. DNA for the CDR3: TGTGCCAGCTCACGAGACAACTCTGGAAACACCATATATTTT. It specifies CASSRDNSGNTIYF.